Many counts were recorded for the clone carrying this T cell receptor (beta chain). Ophthalmopathy patients showed a Clinical Activity Score of at least 3, NOSPECS grade of at least 4 and duration under 3 months. Clinicians diagnosed patients from clinical symptoms, serum thyroxine and TRAb, thyroid ultrasound and orbital computed tomography. The authors took PBMCs from 7.5 to 10 ml fresh peripheral blood. The sample belongs to a study of T cells in Graves' hyperthyroidism and ophthalmopathy. Study details: Pretreatment peripheral blood was obtained at initial diagnosis.

Amplification yielded TCR beta CDR3 regions, with RNA transcripts as the source. Primed by the HTBI set, a first-round RT-PCR was run on the TCR CDR3. TCRdb independently ran MiXCR on the multiplex PCR reads; one entry per CDR3 protein. The data hold about 600,000 distinct CDR3 sequences, with roughly a sixth observed a single time. This CDR3 region has 15 residues. V lost 6 bases to trimming and J lost 3 bases; unmatched junction nucleotides: 7. The germline V gene encodes CDR1 MNHNS and CDR2 SASEGT. The V call is TRBV6-1, the J call TRBJ2-7; 11 positions match TRBD2. The specimen sequenced was blood. The sequence was collected from a woman between 40 and 50 years old with Graves' ophthalmopathy. CDR3 sequence (DNA): TGTGCCAGCAGCGTGGGACTAGCGGTGGGCTACGAGCAGTACTTC. It encodes CASSVGLAVGYEQYF.